The present TCR beta chain was sequenced within a study of tumor-infiltrating lymphocytes in primary liver carcinoma. Study details: Samples returned roughly 3.5 to 8 million productive TCRbeta reads each. Read depth did not differ significantly between tissue types. Overall study results and limits: Compared with tumor region pairs, tumor-adjacent and tumor-blood pairs overlapped less.

It was from approximately 22-30 mg of unsorted bulk tissue that RNA and DNA were co-extracted. As regards this clonotype: The antigen remains unidentified.

Synthesis of TCR beta cDNA was carried out from approximately 470 ng total RNA with a constant-region primer. Slightly modified ARM-PCR with three nested multiplex PCR rounds yielded TCR beta libraries. Primers for the first two PCR rounds were TRBV1-TRBV30 forward primers and a C-beta reverse primer (approximately 10 cycles per round). A single record per CDR3 protein comes from TCRdb applying MiXCR to the multiplex PCR reads. This sample has about 30,000 distinct CDR3 sequences, with roughly 77% found just once. The length of the CDR3 is 15 residues. Trimming pared 2 bases from V and 5 bases from J, leaving 12 bases between. CDR1 MDHEN and CDR2 SYDVKM come from the germline V gene.

This receptor was identified in a woman aged 30 to 39 with primary liver carcinoma and hepatitis B virus infection. This chain connects TRBV28 to TRBJ1-4; D is undetermined. The specimen sequenced was liver tumor tissue from sampling region 3. Subset: tumor region T3, left-lateral pole. The CDR3 nucleotides are TGTGCCAGCAGTTTACTAGTAGAGAGGAATGAAAAACTGTTTTTT. Its protein is CASSLLVERNEKLFF.